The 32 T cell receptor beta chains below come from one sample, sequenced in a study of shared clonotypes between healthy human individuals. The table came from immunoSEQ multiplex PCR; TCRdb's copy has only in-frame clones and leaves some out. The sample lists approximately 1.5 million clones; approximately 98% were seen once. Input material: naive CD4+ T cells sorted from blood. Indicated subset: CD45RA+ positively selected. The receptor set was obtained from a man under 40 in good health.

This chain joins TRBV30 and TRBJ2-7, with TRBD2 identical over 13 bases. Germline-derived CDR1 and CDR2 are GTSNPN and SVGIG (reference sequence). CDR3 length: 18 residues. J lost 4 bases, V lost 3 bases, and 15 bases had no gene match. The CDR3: CAWSRGLAGVPLLYEQYF. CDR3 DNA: TGTGCCTGGAGCCGAGGACTAGCGGGAGTCCCACTTCTTTACGAGCAGTACTTC.

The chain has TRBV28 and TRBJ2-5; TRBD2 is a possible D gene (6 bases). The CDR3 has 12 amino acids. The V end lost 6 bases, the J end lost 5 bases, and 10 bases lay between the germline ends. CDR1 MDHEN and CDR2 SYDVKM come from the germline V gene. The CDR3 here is CASSRRGETQYF. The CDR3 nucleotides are TGTGCCAGCAGCCGACGGGGGGAGACCCAGTACTTC.

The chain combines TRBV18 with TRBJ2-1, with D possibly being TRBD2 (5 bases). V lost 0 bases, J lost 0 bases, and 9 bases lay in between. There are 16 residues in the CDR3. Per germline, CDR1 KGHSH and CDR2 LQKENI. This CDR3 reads CASSPPGSGSYNEQFF. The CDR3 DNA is TGTGCCAGCTCACCACCAGGGAGTGGCTCCTACAATGAGCAGTTCTTC.

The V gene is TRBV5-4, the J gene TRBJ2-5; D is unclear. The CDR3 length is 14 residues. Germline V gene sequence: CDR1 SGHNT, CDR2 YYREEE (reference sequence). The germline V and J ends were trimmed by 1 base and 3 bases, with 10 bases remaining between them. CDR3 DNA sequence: TGTGCCAGCAGCTTGAGGAATCGCGAAGAGACCCAGTACTTC. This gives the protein CASSLRNREETQYF. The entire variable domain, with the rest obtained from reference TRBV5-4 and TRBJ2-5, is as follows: ETGVTQSPTHLIKTRGQQVTLRCSSQSGHNTVSWYQQALGQGPQFIFQYYREEENGRGNFPPRFSGLQFPNYSSELNVNALELDDSALYLCASSLRNREETQYFGPGTRLLVL.

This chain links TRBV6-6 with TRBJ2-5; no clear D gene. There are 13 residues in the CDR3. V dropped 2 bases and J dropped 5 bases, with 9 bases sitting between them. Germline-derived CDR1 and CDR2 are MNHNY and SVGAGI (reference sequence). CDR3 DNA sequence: TGTGCCAGCAGTTACCCTAGTTACGAGACCCAGTACTTC. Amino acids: CASSYPSYETQYF.

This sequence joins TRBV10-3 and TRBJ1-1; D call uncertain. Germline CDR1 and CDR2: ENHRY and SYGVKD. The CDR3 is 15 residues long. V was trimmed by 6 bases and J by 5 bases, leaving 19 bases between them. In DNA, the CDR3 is TGTGCCATCAGGTCGGTTGGGCCCTCGGTAACTGAAGCTTTCTTT. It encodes CAIRSVGPSVTEAFF.

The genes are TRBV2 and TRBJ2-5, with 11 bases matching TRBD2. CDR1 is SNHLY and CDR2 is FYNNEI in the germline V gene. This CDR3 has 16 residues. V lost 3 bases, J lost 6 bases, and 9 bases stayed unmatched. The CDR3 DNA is TGTGCCAGCAGTGACCATAGCGGGAGGGCCTTAAAGACCCAGTACTTC. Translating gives CASSDHSGRALKTQYF.

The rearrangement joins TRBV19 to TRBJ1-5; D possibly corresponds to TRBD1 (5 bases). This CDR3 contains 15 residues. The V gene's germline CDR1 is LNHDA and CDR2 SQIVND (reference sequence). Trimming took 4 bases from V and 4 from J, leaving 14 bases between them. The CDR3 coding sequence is TGTGCCAGTAGTAACCGGGACGGCCGGAATCAGCCCCAGCATTTT. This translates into CASSNRDGRNQPQHF.

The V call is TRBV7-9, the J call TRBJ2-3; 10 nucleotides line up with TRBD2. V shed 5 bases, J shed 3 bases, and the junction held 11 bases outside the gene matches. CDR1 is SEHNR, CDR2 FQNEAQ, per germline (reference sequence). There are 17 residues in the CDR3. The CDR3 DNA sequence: TGTGCCAGCAGCAACACTCTAGCGGGAGAGCGGACAGATACGCAGTATTTT. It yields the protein CASSNTLAGERTDTQYF.

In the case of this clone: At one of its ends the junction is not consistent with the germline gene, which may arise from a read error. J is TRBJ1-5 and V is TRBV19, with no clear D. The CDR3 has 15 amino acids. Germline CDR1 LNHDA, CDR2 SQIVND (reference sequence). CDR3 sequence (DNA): TGTGCCAGTAGGATAGGACTGCTATTAAATCAGCCCCAGCATTTT. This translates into CASRIGLLLNQPQHF.

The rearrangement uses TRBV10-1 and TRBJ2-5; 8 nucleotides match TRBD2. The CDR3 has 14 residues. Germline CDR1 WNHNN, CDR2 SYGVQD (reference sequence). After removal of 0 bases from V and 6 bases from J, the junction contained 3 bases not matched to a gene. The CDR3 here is CASSESLAVKTQYF. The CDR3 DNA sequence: TGCGCCAGCAGTGAGTCACTAGCGGTAAAGACCCAGTACTTC.

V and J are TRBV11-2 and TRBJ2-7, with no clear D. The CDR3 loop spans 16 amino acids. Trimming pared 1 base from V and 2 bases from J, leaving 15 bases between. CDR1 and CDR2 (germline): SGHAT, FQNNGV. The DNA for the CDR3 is TGTGCCAGCAGCTTAGCCCCGACGGGTAGGACCTACGAGCAGTACTTC. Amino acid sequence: CASSLAPTGRTYEQYF.

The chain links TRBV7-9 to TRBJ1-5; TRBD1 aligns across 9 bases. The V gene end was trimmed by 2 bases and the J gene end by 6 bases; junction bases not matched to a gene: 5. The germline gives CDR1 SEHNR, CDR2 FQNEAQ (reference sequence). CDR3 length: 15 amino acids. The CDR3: CASSLLGQGTQPQHF. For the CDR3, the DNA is TGTGCCAGCAGCTTATTGGGACAGGGCACTCAGCCCCAGCATTTT.

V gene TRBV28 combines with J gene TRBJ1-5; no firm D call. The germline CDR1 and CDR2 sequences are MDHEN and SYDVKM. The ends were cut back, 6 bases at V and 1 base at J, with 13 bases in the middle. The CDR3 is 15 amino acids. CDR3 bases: TGTGCCAGCAGCCCGGGAGGGAGCAGCAATCAGCCCCAGCATTTT. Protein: CASSPGGSSNQPQHF. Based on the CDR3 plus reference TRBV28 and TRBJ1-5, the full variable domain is DVKVTQSSRYLVKRTGEKVFLECVQDMDHENMFWYRQDPGLGLRLIYFSYDVKMKEKGDIPEGYSVSREKKERFSLILESASTNQTSMYLCASSPGGSSNQPQHFGDGTRLSIL.

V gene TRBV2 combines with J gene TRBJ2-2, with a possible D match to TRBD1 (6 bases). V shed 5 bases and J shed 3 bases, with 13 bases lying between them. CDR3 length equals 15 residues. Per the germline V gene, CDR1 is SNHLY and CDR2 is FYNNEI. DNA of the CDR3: TGTGCCAGCAGTATCCGGGACACTTACACCGGGGAGCTGTTTTTT. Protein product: CASSIRDTYTGELFF.

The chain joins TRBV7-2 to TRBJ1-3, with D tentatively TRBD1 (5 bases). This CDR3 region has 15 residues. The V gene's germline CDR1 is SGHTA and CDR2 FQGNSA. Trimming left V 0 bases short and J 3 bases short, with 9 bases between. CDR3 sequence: CASSLARGVGNTIYF. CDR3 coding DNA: TGTGCCAGCAGCTTAGCGAGGGGTGTTGGAAACACCATATATTTT.

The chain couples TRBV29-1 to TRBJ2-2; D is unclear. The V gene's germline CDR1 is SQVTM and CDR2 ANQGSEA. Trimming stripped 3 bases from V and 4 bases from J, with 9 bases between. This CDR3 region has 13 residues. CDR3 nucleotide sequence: TGCAGCGTTGATATACGGGCCACCGGGGAGCTGTTTTTT. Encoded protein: CSVDIRATGELFF.

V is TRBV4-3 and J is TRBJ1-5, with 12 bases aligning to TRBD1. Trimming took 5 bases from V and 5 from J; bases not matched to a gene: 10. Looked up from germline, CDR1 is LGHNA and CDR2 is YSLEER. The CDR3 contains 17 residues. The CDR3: CASSWDLGQGAYQPQHF. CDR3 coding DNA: TGCGCCAGCAGCTGGGACCTGGGACAGGGGGCTTATCAGCCCCAGCATTTT.

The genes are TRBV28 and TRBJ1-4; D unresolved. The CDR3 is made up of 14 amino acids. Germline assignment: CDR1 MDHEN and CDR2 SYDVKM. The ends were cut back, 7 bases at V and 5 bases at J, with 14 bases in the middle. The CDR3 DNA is TGTGCCAGCACCCGCCGAGTGAGAAATGAAAAACTGTTTTTT. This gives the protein CASTRRVRNEKLFF.

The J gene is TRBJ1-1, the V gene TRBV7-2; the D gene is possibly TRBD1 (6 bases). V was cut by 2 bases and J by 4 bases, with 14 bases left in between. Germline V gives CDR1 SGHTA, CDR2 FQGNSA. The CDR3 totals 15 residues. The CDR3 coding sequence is TGTGCCAGCAGCTTAATCCGGGGGCTGGGCACTGAAGCTTTCTTT. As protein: CASSLIRGLGTEAFF.

For the CDR3, the DNA is TGTGCCAGCAGTTACAGGGGGCTCGTCGCCGGGGAGCTGTTTTTT. Translating it yields CASSYRGLVAGELFF. The rearrangement links TRBV6-5 to TRBJ2-2; 7 bases match TRBD1. Unmatched junction bases numbered 6, after V lost 2 bases and J lost 6 bases. This CDR3 has 15 amino acids. Germline assignment: CDR1 MNHEY and CDR2 SVGAGI.

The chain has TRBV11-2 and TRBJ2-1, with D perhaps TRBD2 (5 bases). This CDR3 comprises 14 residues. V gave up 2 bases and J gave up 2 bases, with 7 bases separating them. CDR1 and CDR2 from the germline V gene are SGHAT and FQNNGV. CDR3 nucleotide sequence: TGTGCCAGCAGCTTACTAGCTGCCTACAATGAGCAGTTCTTC. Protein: CASSLLAAYNEQFF.

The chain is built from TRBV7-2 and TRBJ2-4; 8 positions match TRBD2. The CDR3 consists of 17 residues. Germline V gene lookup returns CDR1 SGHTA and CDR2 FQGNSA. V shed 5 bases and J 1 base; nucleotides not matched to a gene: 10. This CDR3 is CASSPTGTRDAKNIQYF. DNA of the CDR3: TGTGCCAGCAGCCCTACCGGGACTAGGGACGCCAAAAACATTCAGTACTTC. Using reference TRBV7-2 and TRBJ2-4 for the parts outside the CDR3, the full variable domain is GAGVSQSPSNKVTEKGKDVELRCDPISGHTALYWYRQSLGQGLEFLIYFQGNSAPDKSGLPSDRFSAERTGGSVSTLTIQRTQQEDSAVYLCASSPTGTRDAKNIQYFGAGTRLSVL.

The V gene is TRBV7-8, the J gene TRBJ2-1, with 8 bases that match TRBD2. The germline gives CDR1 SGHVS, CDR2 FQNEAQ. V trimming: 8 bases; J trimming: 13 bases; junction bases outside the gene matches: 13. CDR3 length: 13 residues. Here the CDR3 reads CASRPGGFLFQFF. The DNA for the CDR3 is TGTGCCAGCCGTCCGGGAGGGTTCCTGTTCCAGTTCTTC.

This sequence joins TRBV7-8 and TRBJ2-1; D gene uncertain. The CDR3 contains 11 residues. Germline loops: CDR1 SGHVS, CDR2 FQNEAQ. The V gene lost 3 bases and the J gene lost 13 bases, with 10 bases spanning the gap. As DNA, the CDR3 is TGTGCCAGCAGCTTCCTGAAGGGACAGTTCTTC. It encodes CASSFLKGQFF. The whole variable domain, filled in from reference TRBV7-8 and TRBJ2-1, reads GAGVSQSPRYKVAKRGQDVALRCDPISGHVSLFWYQQALGQGPEFLTYFQNEAQLDKSGLPSDRFFAERPEGSVSTLKIQRTQQEDSAVYLCASSFLKGQFFGPGTRLTVL.

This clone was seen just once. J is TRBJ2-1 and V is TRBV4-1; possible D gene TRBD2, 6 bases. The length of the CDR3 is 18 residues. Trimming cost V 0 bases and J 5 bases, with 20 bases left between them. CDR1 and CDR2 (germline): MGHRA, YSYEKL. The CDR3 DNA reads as TGCGCCAGCAGCCAAGACTTTACCGCGGGACTCCCGGACAATGAGCAGTTCTTC. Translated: CASSQDFTAGLPDNEQFF.

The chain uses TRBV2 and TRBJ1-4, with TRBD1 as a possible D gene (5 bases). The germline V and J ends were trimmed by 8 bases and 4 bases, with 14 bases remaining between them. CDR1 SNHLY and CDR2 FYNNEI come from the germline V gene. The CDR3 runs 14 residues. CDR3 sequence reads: CASGPWGDNEKLFF. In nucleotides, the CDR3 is TGTGCCAGCGGACCTTGGGGGGATAATGAAAAACTGTTTTTT.

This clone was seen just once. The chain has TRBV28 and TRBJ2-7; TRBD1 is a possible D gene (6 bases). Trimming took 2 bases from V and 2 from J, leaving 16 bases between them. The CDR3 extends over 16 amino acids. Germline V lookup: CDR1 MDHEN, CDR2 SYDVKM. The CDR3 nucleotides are TGTGCCAGCAGTTTACTCGGACAGACCCCCGCCTACGAGCAGTACTTC. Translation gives CASSLLGQTPAYEQYF. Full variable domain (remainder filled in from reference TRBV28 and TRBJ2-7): DVKVTQSSRYLVKRTGEKVFLECVQDMDHENMFWYRQDPGLGLRLIYFSYDVKMKEKGDIPEGYSVSREKKERFSLILESASTNQTSMYLCASSLLGQTPAYEQYFGPGTRLTVT.

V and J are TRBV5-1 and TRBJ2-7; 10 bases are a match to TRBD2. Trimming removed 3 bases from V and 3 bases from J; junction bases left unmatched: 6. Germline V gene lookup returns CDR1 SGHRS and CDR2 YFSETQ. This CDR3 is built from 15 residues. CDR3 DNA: TGCGCCAGCAGCTCCGGACTAGCGGCGAACTACGAGCAGTACTTC. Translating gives CASSSGLAANYEQYF.

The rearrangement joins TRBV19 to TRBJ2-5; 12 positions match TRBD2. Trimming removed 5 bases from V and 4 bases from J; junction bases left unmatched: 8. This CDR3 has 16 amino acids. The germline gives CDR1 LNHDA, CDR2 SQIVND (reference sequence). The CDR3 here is CASSLRLAGVVETQYF. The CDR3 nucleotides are TGTGCCAGTAGTCTTCGACTAGCGGGAGTGGTAGAGACCCAGTACTTC.

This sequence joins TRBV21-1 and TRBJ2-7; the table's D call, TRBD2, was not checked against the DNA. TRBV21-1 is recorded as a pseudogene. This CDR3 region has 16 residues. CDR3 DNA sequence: TGTGCCAGCAGCGTGTGCTTTAGCGGGATTAGCCACGAGCAGTACTTC. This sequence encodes CASSVCFSGISHEQYF.

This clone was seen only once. The CDR3 loop reads CASSPPSGRAGSYEQYF. CDR3 nucleotide sequence: TGTGCCAGCTCACCACCAAGCGGGAGGGCCGGATCCTACGAGCAGTACTTC. This chain joins TRBV18 and TRBJ2-7, with 10 bases matching TRBD2. The CDR3 spans 17 residues. Trimming cost V 0 bases and J 1 base; bases outside gene matches: 6. CDR1 and CDR2 from the germline V gene are KGHSH and LQKENI.